This TCR beta chain was captured in a study of blood T cell repertoires in COVID-19. Whole-study context: Collection of acute and convalescent COVID-19 samples took place in the United States, Italy and Spain.

The data were produced by immunoSEQ multiplex PCR, yet TCRdb's version contains in-frame clones alone and is incomplete. This table holds fewer than 350,000 clones, around nine tenths found once. Donors were grouped by their self-reported clinical history. V lost 3 bases, J lost 1 base, and 18 bases stayed unmatched. The CDR3 loop spans 19 amino acids. Germline CDR1 LNHNV, CDR2 YYDKDF (reference sequence). J is TRBJ2-7 and V is TRBV15; 7 bases match TRBD2. This receptor was obtained from a woman aged 30 to 39 who had been exposed to COVID-19. The sample was PBMCs or T cells enriched from blood (not recorded which). The CDR3 loop is CATSRKGVPGGSSSYEQYF. The CDR3, as DNA: TGTGCCACCAGCAGGAAGGGCGTTCCGGGCGGGAGTAGTTCCTACGAGCAGTACTTC.